This T cell receptor beta chain was identified in a study of T cell responses to AZD1222 COVID-19 vaccine. Study results and caveats: An increase in Spike-specific TCR breadth and depth was observed after two AZD1222 doses. White British people made up most donors, females outnumbered males, and clonal diversity was possibly underestimated.

V lost 7 bases, J lost 4 bases, and 13 bases lay in between. CDR3 length equals 13 residues. Pooling of second doses given at about 4 or about 12 weeks was done. The repertoire was sequenced with immunoSEQ multiplex PCR; TCRdb's copy has only in-frame clones and lacks some. The sample contains roughly 35,000 clones, about nine tenths of which appear only once. As regards this clone: Its cognate antigen is unknown.

The source is an adult who received the AZD1222 COVID-19 vaccine. The source was peripheral blood, collected 28 days after the second AZD1222 dose. V is TRBV12-3 or TRBV12-4 and J is TRBJ1-1; D might be TRBD1 (5 bases). CDR3 nucleotides: TGTGCCAGCACCCCCAGACAGAGCACTGAAGCTTTCTTT. Its protein product is CASTPRQSTEAFF.